This TCR beta chain is from a study of OX40 agonist ivuxolimab in advanced cancers. Study details: Prior anti-PD-1, anti-PD-L1 or anti-CTLA-4 therapy was allowed; 40% had some.

The trim removed 5 bases at V and 2 bases at J, leaving 2 bases unmatched. The CDR3 has 14 amino acids. Germline CDR1 and CDR2: MNHEY and SVGAGI. Overall study findings and caveats: Dose levels from 0.1 to 3.0 mg/kg saw CD4+ and CD8+ blood T cells expand clonally by week 6.

The table came from immunoSEQ multiplex PCR; TCRdb's copy has only in-frame clones and leaves some out. The sample has about 70,000 clones, around nine tenths seen once. The table lists this clone with a count of one. Its specificity is not known. V gene TRBV6-5 combines with J gene TRBJ2-7, with TRBD1 matching 11 bases. This clonotype originated in an adult with an advanced solid tumor such as melanoma, head and neck, liver or kidney cancer. The material sequenced was CD4+ or CD8+ T cells sorted from blood, taken in a trial of the OX40 agonist ivuxolimab. CDR3 nucleotide sequence: TGTGCCAGCAGTAGGGGACAGGGGGCCTACGAGCAGTACTTC. Protein product: CASSRGQGAYEQYF.